This T cell receptor beta chain was documented in a study of blood T cell repertoires in COVID-19. The CDR3 extends over 13 amino acids. The ends were cut back, 7 bases at V and 1 base at J, with 7 bases in the middle. Germline values: CDR1 KGHDR, CDR2 SFDVKD. The table came from immunoSEQ multiplex PCR; TCRdb's copy has only in-frame clones and leaves some out. The repertoire holds about 350,000 clones, with roughly 84% as singletons. In the case of this clone: Other DNA sequences in this specimen translate into the identical CDR3.

The sequence was collected from a young woman who had recovered from COVID-19. The genes are TRBV24-1 and TRBJ2-4, with a possible D match to TRBD2 (6 bases). The specimen sequenced was PBMCs or T cells enriched from blood (not recorded which). The CDR3 spells CATSAGAKNIQYF. The CDR3 DNA sequence: TGTGCCACCAGCGCGGGGGCCAAAAACATTCAGTACTTC.